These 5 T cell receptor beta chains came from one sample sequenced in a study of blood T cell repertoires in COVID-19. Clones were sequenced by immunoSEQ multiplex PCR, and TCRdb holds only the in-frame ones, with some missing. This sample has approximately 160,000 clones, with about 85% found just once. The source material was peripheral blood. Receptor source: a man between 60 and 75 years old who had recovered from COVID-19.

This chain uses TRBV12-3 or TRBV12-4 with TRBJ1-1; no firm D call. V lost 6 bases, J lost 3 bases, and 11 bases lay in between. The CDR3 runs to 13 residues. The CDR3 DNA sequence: TGTGCCAGCAGCTCCCTCTCCGACACTGAAGCTTTCTTT. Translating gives CASSSLSDTEAFF.

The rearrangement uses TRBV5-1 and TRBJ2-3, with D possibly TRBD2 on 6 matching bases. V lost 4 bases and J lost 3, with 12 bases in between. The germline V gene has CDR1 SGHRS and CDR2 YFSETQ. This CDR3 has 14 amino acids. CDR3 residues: CASSGPGSTDTQYF. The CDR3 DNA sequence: TGCGCCAGCAGCGGTCCCGGGAGTACAGATACGCAGTATTTT.

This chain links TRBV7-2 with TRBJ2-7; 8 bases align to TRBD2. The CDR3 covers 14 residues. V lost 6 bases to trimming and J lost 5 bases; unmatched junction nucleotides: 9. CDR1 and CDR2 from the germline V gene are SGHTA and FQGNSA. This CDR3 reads CASRSRGAGDEQYF. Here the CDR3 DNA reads TGTGCCAGCAGGTCGCGGGGGGCTGGGGACGAGCAGTACTTC.

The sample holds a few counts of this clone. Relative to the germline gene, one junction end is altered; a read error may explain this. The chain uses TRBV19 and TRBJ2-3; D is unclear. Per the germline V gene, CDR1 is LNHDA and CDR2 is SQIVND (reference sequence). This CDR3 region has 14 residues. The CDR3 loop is CASSRLPSTDTQYF. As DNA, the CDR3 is TGTGCTAGTAGCCGACTCCCTTCCACAGATACGCAGTATTTT.

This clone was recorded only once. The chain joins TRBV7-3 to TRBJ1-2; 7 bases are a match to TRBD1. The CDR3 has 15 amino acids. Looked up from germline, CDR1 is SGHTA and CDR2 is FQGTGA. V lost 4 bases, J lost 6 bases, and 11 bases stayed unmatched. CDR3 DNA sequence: TGTGCCAGCAGCTCAGGACAGGCGCGGAGTGATGGCTACACCTTC. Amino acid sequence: CASSSGQARSDGYTF.